The 5 T cell receptor beta chains below come from one sample, sequenced in a study of human T cells and chemical hapten exposure. TCRdb fed the RACE reads into MiXCR, producing one record per CDR3 protein. The table includes about 340,000 distinct CDR3 sequences, 6% to 8.5% detected once. Time point in this sample: patch test 1, 2 weeks after DPC sensitization. The treatment: therapeutic diphenylcyclopropenone sensitization with weekly scalp DPC. The sequenced sample was whole blood, obtained in connection with sensitization to the hapten diphenylcyclopropenone (DPC). These receptor sequences come from a young woman with alopecia areata. Some clones in this sample may be carry-over from other donors' samples.

In this sample, this clonotype turned up many times. The junction shows a germline mismatch at one end, possibly a read error. V usage is TRBV7-9 and J usage is TRBJ2-5; D remains ambiguous. The germline V gene encodes CDR1 SEHNR and CDR2 FQNEAQ (reference sequence). This CDR3 contains 12 residues. The CDR3: CASSFSQETQYF. For the CDR3, the DNA is TGCGCCAGCAGCTTTTCTCAAGAGACCCAGTACTTC.

This clonotype was seen only a few times. CDR3 loop: CASSWGGQGGPPMNTEAFF. The DNA for the CDR3 is TGTGCCAGCAGTTGGGGGGGGCAAGGTGGACCTCCTATGAACACTGAAGCTTTCTTT. This chain joins TRBV6-5 and TRBJ1-1; D may be TRBD1 (6 bases). The V end was cut by 4 bases, the J end by 0 bases, with 24 bases between. The CDR3 runs 19 residues. The germline CDR1 and CDR2 sequences are MNHEY and SVGAGI.

The V gene is TRBV9, the J gene TRBJ2-2; 11 nucleotides align to TRBD2. The germline gives CDR1 SGDLS, CDR2 YYNGEE. The CDR3 has 17 residues. V trimming: 0 bases; J trimming: 7 bases; junction bases outside the gene matches: 8. CDR3 loop: CASSVATWGLADGELFF. For the CDR3, the DNA is TGTGCCAGCAGCGTAGCTACATGGGGACTAGCGGACGGGGAGCTGTTTTTT.

This clonotype was found a few times. The chain is built from TRBV10-2 and TRBJ2-3; 7 bases map to TRBD2. Germline trimming cut 5 bases from V and 4 bases from J; bases unmatched to any gene: 12. Per germline, CDR1 WSHSY and CDR2 SAAADI. This CDR3 region has 16 residues. CDR3 sequence (DNA): TGCGCCAGCAGTCTTCCCGCGGGGGTGTTCCCAGATACGCAGTATTTT. This translates into CASSLPAGVFPDTQYF.

At least ten counts were recorded for this clonotype. This chain connects TRBV15 to TRBJ2-1, with D tentatively TRBD1 (6 bases). The CDR3 is 13 amino acids. Germline loops: CDR1 LNHNV, CDR2 YYDKDF (reference sequence). Trimming took off 5 bases at V and 9 bases at J, with 14 bases between the two ends. The DNA for the CDR3 is TGTGCCACCAGCGGCCGGACAGTGGGTGAGCAGTTCTTC. This encodes CATSGRTVGEQFF.